This T cell receptor beta chain was profiled in a study of technical replicates of blood from a few donors. V was clipped by 3 bases and J by 4 bases; unmatched bases: 9. Looked up from germline, CDR1 is MNHEY and CDR2 is SVGAGI. This CDR3 spans 15 amino acids. Method: immunoSEQ multiplex PCR; TCRdb's copy keeps in-frame clones and lacks some. The data show 70,000 to 95,000 clones, about 94% seen once. The rearrangement links TRBV6-5 to TRBJ2-7, with 7 bases identical to TRBD1. Material for sequencing was T cells isolated from PBMCs. The clonotype originates from a human donor in good health. CDR3 region: CASSYSRQGWYEQYF. For the CDR3, the DNA is TGTGCCAGCAGTTATTCCCGACAGGGTTGGTACGAGCAGTACTTC.